These 32 T cell receptor beta chains share one sample of origin, sequenced in a study of beta chain features in type 1 diabetes. The antigens these receptors bind are not known. Study-level points and caveats: Shorter TCRB CDR3s, moderately but significantly so, marked every one of the four CD4+ subsets in Type 1 diabetes patients.

Investigators reverse transcribed all isolated RNA, so they sequenced expressed TCRB transcripts. Profiled with immunoSEQ multiplex PCR; TCRdb holds only in-frame clones, not every one. The data contain 45,000 to 60,000 clones, 63% of them singletons. The material sequenced was stem cell memory CD4+ T cells from blood. The receptors come from a woman in her twenties or thirties with type 1 diabetes.

This clone was detected a few times. The V call is TRBV5-4, the J call TRBJ2-7; 9 positions match TRBD1. Trimming at V came to 2 bases and at J to 7 bases, leaving 10 bases not matched to a gene. The CDR3 has 15 amino acids. The germline gives CDR1 SGHNT, CDR2 YYREEE (reference sequence). This CDR3 is CASSFRDRAPREQYF. The CDR3 DNA follows: TGTGCCAGCAGCTTCCGGGACAGGGCGCCAAGGGAGCAGTACTTC.

The chain has TRBV2 and TRBJ2-4; TRBD1 aligns across 7 bases. The CDR3 loop spans 14 amino acids. Per germline, CDR1 SNHLY and CDR2 FYNNEI. V dropped 8 bases and J dropped 4; count of bases not matched to a gene: 8. This CDR3 is CASSPGTVKNIQYF. In DNA form, the CDR3 reads TGTGCCAGCTCACCAGGGACAGTAAAAAACATTCAGTACTTC. Based on the CDR3 plus reference TRBV2 and TRBJ2-4, the full variable domain is EPEVTQTPSHQVTQMGQEVILRCVPISNHLYFYWYRQILGQKVEFLVSFYNNEISEKSEIFDDQFSVERPDGSNFTLKIRSTKLEDSAMYFCASSPGTVKNIQYFGAGTRLSVL.

The chain links TRBV6-5 to TRBJ1-3, with D possibly being TRBD1 (5 bases). V was cut by 4 bases and J by 0 bases, with 10 bases left in between. This CDR3 has 15 amino acids. The germline CDR1 and CDR2 sequences are MNHEY and SVGAGI. For the CDR3, the DNA is TGTGCCAGCAGTTTACAGACAGACTCTGGAAACACCATATATTTT. Translating it yields CASSLQTDSGNTIYF.

The genes are TRBV19 and TRBJ2-4; tentative D call: TRBD1 (6 bases). Germline V gene sequence: CDR1 LNHDA, CDR2 SQIVND (reference sequence). The CDR3 loop spans 15 amino acids. V lost 7 bases and J 4 bases, leaving 17 bases between the germline ends. CDR3 nucleotides: TGTGCCAGTATGGACAGCGCTGTAACAAAAAACATTCAGTACTTC. This encodes CASMDSAVTKNIQYF.

This clone came up a few times. The gene calls are TRBV27 and TRBJ2-4; 10 bases agree with TRBD2. V shed 8 bases, J shed 15 bases, and the junction held 16 bases outside the gene matches. The CDR3 spans 14 residues. Germline CDR1 is MNHEY and CDR2 is SMNVEV (reference sequence). The CDR3 DNA is TGTGCCAGCGGAGACAGCGAAAGCGGGAGGGGGCGGTACTTC. Residues: CASGDSESGRGRYF.

This chain uses TRBV28 with TRBJ1-4, with D perhaps TRBD1 (5 bases). CDR3 length: 15 residues. V was clipped by 6 bases and J by 0 bases, with 11 bases between them. Germline V gene data show CDR1 as MDHEN and CDR2 as SYDVKM. Here the CDR3 reads CASRVTGATNEKLFF. The CDR3 nucleotides read TGTGCCAGCAGGGTCACAGGTGCAACTAATGAAAAACTGTTTTTT.

The gene calls are TRBV28 and TRBJ1-1; TRBD1 aligns across 9 bases. J lost 4 bases, V lost 4 bases, and 4 bases had no gene match. This CDR3 contains 14 residues. Germline-derived CDR1 and CDR2 are MDHEN and SYDVKM. For the CDR3, the DNA is TGTGCCAGCAGTTGGGGACAGGGTATCACTGAAGCTTTCTTT. Residues: CASSWGQGITEAFF.

The chain carries TRBV5-1 and TRBJ2-1, with D maybe TRBD2 (6 bases). Germline-derived CDR1 and CDR2 are SGHRS and YFSETQ. This CDR3 has 15 residues. Trimming took off 4 bases at V and 8 bases at J, with 19 bases between the two ends. The CDR3 region is CASSAGLPGYDEQFF. CDR3 sequence (DNA): TGCGCCAGCAGCGCGGGACTTCCTGGTTATGATGAGCAGTTCTTC.

The rearrangement uses TRBV29-1 and TRBJ2-5, with 8 nucleotides matching TRBD1. Germline CDR1 and CDR2: SQVTM and ANQGSEA. J gave up 5 bases and V 2 bases, and 4 bases lay outside the gene matches. The CDR3 sequence is 13 residues long. This CDR3 is CSVELQGAETQYF. The DNA of the CDR3 is TGCAGCGTTGAACTGCAGGGGGCCGAGACCCAGTACTTC.

This chain uses TRBV9 with TRBJ1-2; the D is unclear. Trimming stripped 3 bases from V and 8 bases from J, with 14 bases between. CDR1 is SGDLS and CDR2 is YYNGEE in the germline V gene. The CDR3 length is 13 residues. The CDR3 reads CASSAREEWGYTF. CDR3 in DNA: TGTGCCAGCAGCGCCCGAGAGGAATGGGGCTACACCTTC.

The chain has TRBV5-4 and TRBJ2-2; possibly TRBD1 for D (6 bases). Germline V gene lookup returns CDR1 SGHNT and CDR2 YYREEE (reference sequence). Trimming shortened V by 7 bases and J by 0 bases, and 28 bases separated the two germline ends. The CDR3 length is 20 residues. This CDR3 is CASSRFGKRTARSNTGELFF. CDR3 nucleotides: TGTGCCAGCTCCAGATTCGGGAAACGGACAGCGCGTTCGAACACCGGGGAGCTGTTTTTT.

The chain joins TRBV2 to TRBJ2-7, with a weak D call TRBD2 (5 bases). Deletions cut 7 bases from V and 2 bases from J, with 15 bases between. This CDR3 contains 14 residues. From germline, CDR1 is SNHLY and CDR2 FYNNEI. The CDR3 spells CASKEGRTPYEQYF. CDR3 nucleotide sequence: TGTGCCAGCAAAGAGGGAAGGACCCCCTACGAGCAGTACTTC.

This clone has just a few counts. The rearrangement joins TRBV5-1 to TRBJ2-1, with 8 bases lining up with TRBD1. There are 16 residues in the CDR3. V trimming: 5 bases; J trimming: 3 bases; junction bases outside the gene matches: 10. The V gene's germline CDR1 is SGHRS and CDR2 YFSETQ. CDR3 region: CASRQGERVGYNEQFF. The CDR3 DNA reads TGCGCCAGCAGACAGGGGGAGCGGGTAGGCTACAATGAGCAGTTCTTC.

The chain is built from TRBV5-4 and TRBJ2-5; TRBD2 is a possible D gene (6 bases). The length of the CDR3 is 14 residues. Germline V gene lookup returns CDR1 SGHNT and CDR2 YYREEE (reference sequence). Trimming pared 0 bases from V and 4 bases from J, leaving 10 bases between. The CDR3 DNA sequence: TGTGCCAGCAGCTTGGCGGGAGAACGAGAGACCCAGTACTTC. This sequence encodes CASSLAGERETQYF.

The J gene is TRBJ1-2, the V gene TRBV16, with TRBD1 as a possible D gene (5 bases). Trimming cost V 2 bases and J 8 bases, with 18 bases left between them. The germline V gene encodes CDR1 KGHSY and CDR2 FQNENV. There are 15 residues in the CDR3. CDR3 residues: CASSQKYLGQGGYTF. CDR3 in DNA: TGTGCCAGCAGCCAAAAATACCTGGGGCAGGGAGGCTACACCTTC.

This clone has just a few counts. This chain links TRBV29-1 with TRBJ1-1; no reliable D call. Trimming left V 5 bases short and J 4 bases short, with 14 bases between. Germline CDR1 is SQVTM and CDR2 is ANQGSEA. The CDR3 has 13 amino acids. CDR3 protein: CSVSVGRATEAFF. The CDR3, as DNA: TGCAGCGTTTCAGTAGGGCGGGCCACTGAAGCTTTCTTT.

This clone was seen only a few times. The V and J genes are TRBV10-3 and TRBJ2-2; 8 nucleotides agree with TRBD2. Trimming cost V 8 bases and J 1 base; bases outside gene matches: 0. The CDR3 has 13 amino acids. The germline V gene encodes CDR1 ENHRY and CDR2 SYGVKD. DNA of the CDR3: TGTGCCATCGCGGGAGGGAACACCGGGGAGCTGTTTTTT. This codes for CAIAGGNTGELFF.

This chain connects TRBV7-9 to TRBJ2-7; 9 positions match TRBD2. The CDR3 is 14 residues long. The V gene's germline CDR1 is SEHNR and CDR2 FQNEAQ (reference sequence). V shed 5 bases and J 2 bases; nucleotides not matched to a gene: 4. The CDR3 DNA sequence: TGTGCCAGCAGCGGGGCGGGAGGGCCCTACGAGCAGTACTTC. This codes for CASSGAGGPYEQYF.

The V call is TRBV7-3, the J call TRBJ2-2; D uncertain. V dropped 6 bases and J dropped 4 bases, with 9 bases sitting between them. This CDR3 has 13 residues. From germline, CDR1 is SGHTA and CDR2 FQGTGA. The CDR3 loop is CASSFSTTGELFF. The CDR3 nucleotides are TGTGCCAGCAGTTTCTCTACCACCGGGGAGCTGTTTTTT.

The chain carries TRBV5-1 and TRBJ1-2; a weak D match, TRBD1 (6 bases). The CDR3 spans 14 residues. The germline CDR1 and CDR2 sequences are SGHRS and YFSETQ. V lost 4 bases and J 0 bases, leaving 10 bases between the germline ends. CDR3 DNA: TGCGCCAGCAGCCCGGACAGTTCTAACTATGGCTACACCTTC. This gives the protein CASSPDSSNYGYTF.

This clone was found a few times. The chain has TRBV19 and TRBJ2-5, with 7 nucleotides matching TRBD2. Germline V gives CDR1 LNHDA, CDR2 SQIVND (reference sequence). Trimming took 6 bases from V and 4 from J; bases not matched to a gene: 5. The CDR3 contains 13 residues. CDR3 bases: TGTGCCAGTAGACGGACTAGTGTAGAGACCCAGTACTTC. It encodes CASRRTSVETQYF.

The V and J genes are TRBV7-2 and TRBJ2-7; 10 positions agree with TRBD2. V lost 3 bases to trimming and J lost 2 bases; unmatched junction nucleotides: 16. The CDR3 runs to 19 residues. Germline V gene sequence: CDR1 SGHTA, CDR2 FQGNSA. The CDR3 DNA sequence: TGTGCCAGCAGCTTCCGACTCTCTAGCGGGAGTCTCCCTCCCTACGAGCAGTACTTC. Translated, it gives CASSFRLSSGSLPPYEQYF.

The V gene is TRBV30, the J gene TRBJ1-1, with TRBD1 matching over 7 bases. The V gene's germline CDR1 is GTSNPN and CDR2 SVGIG (reference sequence). The CDR3 extends over 13 amino acids. V shed 3 bases, J shed 6 bases, and the junction held 7 bases outside the gene matches. Here the CDR3 DNA reads TGTGCCTGGAGCCAGGGGGTCACGGCTGAAGCTTTCTTT. Amino acids: CAWSQGVTAEAFF.

The V and J genes are TRBV28 and TRBJ1-2, with 8 bases fitting TRBD1. With 3 bases clipped from V and 12 bases from J, the junction kept 9 bases outside the gene matches. There are 13 residues in the CDR3. Germline V gives CDR1 MDHEN, CDR2 SYDVKM. In nucleotides, the CDR3 is TGTGCCAGCAGTTTGCCAGGGGGCCCGAAGGACACCTTC. Its translation: CASSLPGGPKDTF.

In this sample, this clone turned up a few times. The genes are TRBV28 and TRBJ2-7; TRBD2 might be the D (5 bases). V gave up 6 bases and J gave up 4 bases, with 10 bases separating them. Germline V lookup: CDR1 MDHEN, CDR2 SYDVKM. The CDR3 contains 12 residues. The CDR3 region has the DNA TGTGCCAGCAGGACTAATCGGTACGAGCAGTACTTC. Its protein product is CASRTNRYEQYF.

CDR3 protein: CASEGGGPYEQYF. CDR3 DNA: TGTGCCAGCGAGGGGGGAGGGCCTTACGAGCAGTACTTC. This chain joins TRBV28 and TRBJ2-7; TRBD2 is a possible D gene (7 bases). The CDR3 has 13 amino acids. V was clipped by 8 bases and J by 4 bases, with 15 bases between them. Germline V gene data show CDR1 as MDHEN and CDR2 as SYDVKM.

CDR3 protein: CASSFSPSVNEQFF. The CDR3 DNA is TGTGCCAGCAGCTTCTCTCCTAGCGTCAATGAGCAGTTCTTC. V and J are TRBV7-3 and TRBJ2-1; TRBD2 is a possible D gene (6 bases). The germline CDR1 and CDR2 sequences are SGHTA and FQGTGA. The CDR3 spans 14 residues. V was shortened by 3 bases and J by 6 bases, with 12 bases between the two germline ends.

The V gene is TRBV6-6, the J gene TRBJ1-4; 8 bases are a match to TRBD1. V lost 5 bases to trimming and J lost 6 bases; unmatched junction nucleotides: 5. The length of the CDR3 is 14 residues. In germline, CDR1 is MNHNY, CDR2 SVGAGI (reference sequence). CDR3 protein: CASSPGTGHEKLFF. Here the CDR3 DNA reads TGTGCCAGCAGTCCCGGGACAGGACATGAAAAACTGTTTTTT.

The table lists this clone with a few counts. The rearrangement uses TRBV18 and TRBJ2-1, with 8 bases identical to TRBD2. The J segment lost 5 bases and the V segment lost 0 bases, leaving 0 bases of the junction unmatched. The germline V gene encodes CDR1 KGHSH and CDR2 LQKENI. The CDR3 contains 14 residues. The CDR3 sequence: CASSPPSGDNEQFF. CDR3 nucleotide sequence: TGTGCCAGCTCACCACCTAGCGGGGACAATGAGCAGTTCTTC.

The rearrangement links TRBV25-1 to TRBJ1-2; 7 bases fit TRBD1. Germline V CDR1 and CDR2: MGHDK, SYGVNS. V lost 11 bases, J lost 3 bases, and 6 bases stayed unmatched. The CDR3 totals 12 residues. This CDR3 reads CAVGQGDYGYTF. The CDR3 region has the DNA TGTGCCGTCGGGCAGGGGGACTATGGCTACACCTTC.

This rearrangement joins TRBV7-3 to TRBJ2-1, with 8 bases that match TRBD2. CDR1 and CDR2 (germline): SGHTA, FQGTGA. The CDR3 covers 15 residues. V lost 2 bases to trimming and J lost 9 bases; unmatched junction nucleotides: 9. CDR3 DNA: TGTGCCAGCAGCTTACAGGGACTAGTGGGTAGTGAGCAGTTCTTC. Its translation: CASSLQGLVGSEQFF.

This clone was seen just once. The chain carries TRBV4-1 and TRBJ2-3, with 13 bases aligning to TRBD2. The CDR3 is 17 amino acids. V trimming: 1 base; J trimming: 1 base; junction bases outside the gene matches: 2. Germline CDR1 MGHRA, CDR2 YSYEKL. CDR3 in amino acids: CASSQGGTSGGTDTQYF. CDR3 sequence (DNA): TGCGCCAGCAGCCAAGGGGGGACTAGCGGGGGCACAGATACGCAGTATTTT.